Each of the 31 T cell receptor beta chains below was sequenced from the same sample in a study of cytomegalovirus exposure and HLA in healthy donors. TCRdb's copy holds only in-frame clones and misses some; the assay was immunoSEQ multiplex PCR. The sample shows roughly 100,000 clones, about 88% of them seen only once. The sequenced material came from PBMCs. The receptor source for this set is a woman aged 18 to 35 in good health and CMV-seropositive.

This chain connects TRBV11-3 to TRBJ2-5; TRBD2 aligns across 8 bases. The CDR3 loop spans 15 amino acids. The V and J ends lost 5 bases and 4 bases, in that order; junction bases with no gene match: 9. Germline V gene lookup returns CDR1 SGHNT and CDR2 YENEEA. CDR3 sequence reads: CASSTSGRGGETQYF. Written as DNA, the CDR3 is TGTGCCAGCAGCACCAGCGGGAGAGGGGGAGAGACCCAGTACTTC.

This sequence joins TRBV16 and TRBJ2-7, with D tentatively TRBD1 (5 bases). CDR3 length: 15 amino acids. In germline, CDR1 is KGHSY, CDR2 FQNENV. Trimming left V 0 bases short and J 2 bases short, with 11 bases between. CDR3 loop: CASSQSAGLPYEQYF. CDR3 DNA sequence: TGTGCCAGCAGCCAATCGGCAGGGCTACCCTACGAGCAGTACTTC.

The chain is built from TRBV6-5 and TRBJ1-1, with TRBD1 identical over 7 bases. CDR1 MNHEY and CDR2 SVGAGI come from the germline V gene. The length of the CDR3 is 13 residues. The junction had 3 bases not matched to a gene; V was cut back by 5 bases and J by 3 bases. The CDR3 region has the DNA TGTGCCAGCAGTGACAGGGTTGACACTGAAGCTTTCTTT. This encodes CASSDRVDTEAFF.

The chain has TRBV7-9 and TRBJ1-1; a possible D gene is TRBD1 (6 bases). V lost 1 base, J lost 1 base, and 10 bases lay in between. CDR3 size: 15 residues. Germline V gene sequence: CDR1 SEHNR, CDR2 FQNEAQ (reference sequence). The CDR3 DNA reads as TGTGCCAGCAGCTTAGGTCGGGGGGCGAACACTGAAGCTTTCTTT. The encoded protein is CASSLGRGANTEAFF.

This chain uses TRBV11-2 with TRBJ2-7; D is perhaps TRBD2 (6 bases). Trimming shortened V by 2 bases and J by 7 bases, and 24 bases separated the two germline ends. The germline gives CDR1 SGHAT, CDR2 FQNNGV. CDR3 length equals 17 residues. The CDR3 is CASSLILQRAGAREQYF. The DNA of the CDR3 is TGTGCCAGCAGCTTAATCCTCCAGCGGGCCGGGGCGAGGGAGCAGTACTTC.

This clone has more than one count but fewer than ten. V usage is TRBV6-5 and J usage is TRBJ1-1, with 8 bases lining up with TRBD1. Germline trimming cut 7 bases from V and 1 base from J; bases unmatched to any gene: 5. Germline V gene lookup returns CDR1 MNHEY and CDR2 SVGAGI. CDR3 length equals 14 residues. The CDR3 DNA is TGTGCCAGCACCTCAGGGGGCGGGAACACTGAAGCTTTCTTT. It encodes CASTSGGGNTEAFF.

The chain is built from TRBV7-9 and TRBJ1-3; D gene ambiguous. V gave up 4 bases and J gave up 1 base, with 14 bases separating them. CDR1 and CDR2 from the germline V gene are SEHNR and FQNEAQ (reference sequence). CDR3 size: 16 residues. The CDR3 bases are TGTGCCAGCAGCTCACATTGGCCGAGGTCTGGAAACACCATATATTTT. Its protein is CASSSHWPRSGNTIYF.

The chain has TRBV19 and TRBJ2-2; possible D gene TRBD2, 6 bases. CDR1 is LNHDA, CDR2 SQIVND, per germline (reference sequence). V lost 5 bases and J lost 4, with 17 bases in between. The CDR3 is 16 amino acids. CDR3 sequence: CASSFGGTLPTGELFF. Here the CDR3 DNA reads TGTGCCAGTAGTTTCGGCGGGACTCTTCCCACCGGGGAGCTGTTTTTT.

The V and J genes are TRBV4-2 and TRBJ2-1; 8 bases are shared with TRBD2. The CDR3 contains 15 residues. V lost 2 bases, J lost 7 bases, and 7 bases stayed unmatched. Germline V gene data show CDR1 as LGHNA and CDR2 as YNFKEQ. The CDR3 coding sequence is TGTGCCAGCAGCCAAACCGGGAGGGCCGCGAATGAGCAGTTCTTC. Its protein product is CASSQTGRAANEQFF.

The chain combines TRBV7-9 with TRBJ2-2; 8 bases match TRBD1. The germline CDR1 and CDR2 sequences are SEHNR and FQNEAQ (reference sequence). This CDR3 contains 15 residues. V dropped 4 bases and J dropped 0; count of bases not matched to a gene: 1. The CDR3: CASSSGQANTGELFF. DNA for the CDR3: TGTGCCAGCAGCTCGGGACAGGCGAACACCGGGGAGCTGTTTTTT.

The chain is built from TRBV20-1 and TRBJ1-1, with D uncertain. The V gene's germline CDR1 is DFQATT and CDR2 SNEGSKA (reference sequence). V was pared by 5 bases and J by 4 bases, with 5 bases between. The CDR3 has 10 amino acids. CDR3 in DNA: TGCAGTGCTCTAATCACTGAAGCTTTCTTT. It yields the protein CSALITEAFF.

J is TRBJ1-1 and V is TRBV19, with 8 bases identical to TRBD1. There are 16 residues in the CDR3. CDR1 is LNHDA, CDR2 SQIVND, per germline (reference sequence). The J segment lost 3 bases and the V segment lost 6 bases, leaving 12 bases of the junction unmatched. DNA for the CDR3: TGTGCCAGTAGACCATTAGGACAGGGTCTCGACACTGAAGCTTTCTTT. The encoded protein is CASRPLGQGLDTEAFF.

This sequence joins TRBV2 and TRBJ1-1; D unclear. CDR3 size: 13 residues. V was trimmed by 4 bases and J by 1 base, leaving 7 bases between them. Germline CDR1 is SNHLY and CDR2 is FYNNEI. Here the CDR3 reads CASSVEGNTEAFF. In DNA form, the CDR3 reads TGTGCCAGCAGTGTGGAGGGGAACACTGAAGCTTTCTTT.

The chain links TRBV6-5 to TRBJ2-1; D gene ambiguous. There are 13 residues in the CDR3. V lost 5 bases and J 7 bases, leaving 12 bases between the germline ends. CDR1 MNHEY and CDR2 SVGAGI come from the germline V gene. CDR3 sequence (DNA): TGTGCCAGCAGTCCAAATCCCCGGAATGAGCAGTTCTTC. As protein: CASSPNPRNEQFF.

CDR3 sequence: CAWSVLRGYEQYF. CDR3 DNA sequence: TGTGCCTGGAGTGTACTGCGGGGGTACGAGCAGTACTTC. The chain carries TRBV30 and TRBJ2-7; 7 positions match TRBD2. Trimming removed 0 bases from V and 4 bases from J; junction bases left unmatched: 3. Germline lookup yields CDR1 GTSNPN and CDR2 SVGIG (reference sequence). The CDR3 has 13 amino acids.

The CDR3, as DNA: TGTGCCACCAGGCCCGGGACACCTCTGACCAACGAGCAGTACTTC. It codes for CATRPGTPLTNEQYF. The V gene is TRBV28, the J gene TRBJ2-7; D may be TRBD1 (6 bases). CDR3 length equals 15 residues. V was shortened by 10 bases and J by 5 bases, with 24 bases between the two germline ends. Germline V gives CDR1 MDHEN, CDR2 SYDVKM.

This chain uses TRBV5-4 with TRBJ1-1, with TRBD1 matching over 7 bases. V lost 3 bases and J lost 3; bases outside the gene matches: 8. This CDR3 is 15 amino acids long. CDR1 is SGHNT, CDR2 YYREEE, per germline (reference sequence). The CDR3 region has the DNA TGTGCCAGCAGCTCTGCGACAGGGAAGGACACTGAAGCTTTCTTT. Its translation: CASSSATGKDTEAFF.

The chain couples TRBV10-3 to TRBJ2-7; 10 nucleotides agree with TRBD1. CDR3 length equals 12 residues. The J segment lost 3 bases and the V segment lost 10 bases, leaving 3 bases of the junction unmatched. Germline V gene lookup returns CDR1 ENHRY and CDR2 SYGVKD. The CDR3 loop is CATRDRGYEQYF. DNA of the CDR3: TGTGCCACCCGGGACAGGGGCTACGAGCAGTACTTC.

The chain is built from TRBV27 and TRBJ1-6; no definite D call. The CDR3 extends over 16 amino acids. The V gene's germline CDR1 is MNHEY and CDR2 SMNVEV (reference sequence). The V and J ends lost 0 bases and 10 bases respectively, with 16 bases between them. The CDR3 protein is CASSLSNPGIGSPLHF. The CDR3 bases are TGTGCCAGCAGTTTATCGAACCCGGGAATAGGCTCACCCCTCCACTTT.

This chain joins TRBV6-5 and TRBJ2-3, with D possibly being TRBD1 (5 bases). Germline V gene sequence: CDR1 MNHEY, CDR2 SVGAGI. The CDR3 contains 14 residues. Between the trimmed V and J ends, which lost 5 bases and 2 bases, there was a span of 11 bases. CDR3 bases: TGTGCCAGCAGTCCTTCAGGGTACACAGATACGCAGTATTTT. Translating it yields CASSPSGYTDTQYF.

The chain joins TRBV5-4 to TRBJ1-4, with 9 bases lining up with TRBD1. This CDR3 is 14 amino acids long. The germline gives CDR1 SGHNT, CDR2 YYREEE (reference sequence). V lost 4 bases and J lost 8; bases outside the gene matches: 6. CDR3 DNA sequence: TGTGCCAGCAGCAACCGGGACAGGGACGAAAAACTGTTTTTT. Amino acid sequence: CASSNRDRDEKLFF.

This CDR3 reads CASRRMGTRTYNEQFF. DNA of the CDR3: TGTGCCAGCAGGAGAATGGGTACGAGGACCTACAATGAGCAGTTCTTC. The genes are TRBV11-3 and TRBJ2-1; D gene uncertain. V dropped 6 bases and J dropped 2 bases, with 17 bases sitting between them. Looked up from germline, CDR1 is SGHNT and CDR2 is YENEEA. There are 16 residues in the CDR3.

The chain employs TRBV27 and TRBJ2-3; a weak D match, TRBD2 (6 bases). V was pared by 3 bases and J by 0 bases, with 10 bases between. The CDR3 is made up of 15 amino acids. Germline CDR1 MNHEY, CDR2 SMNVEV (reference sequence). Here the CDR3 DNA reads TGTGCCAGCAGTTTGGGCGGGATAAGCACAGATACGCAGTATTTT. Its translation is CASSLGGISTDTQYF.

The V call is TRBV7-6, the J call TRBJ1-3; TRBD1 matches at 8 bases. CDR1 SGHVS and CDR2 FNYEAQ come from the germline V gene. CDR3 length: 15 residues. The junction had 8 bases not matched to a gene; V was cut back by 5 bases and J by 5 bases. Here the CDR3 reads CASSQRTGIRNTIYF. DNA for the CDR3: TGTGCCAGCAGCCAACGGACAGGGATTAGAAACACCATATATTTT. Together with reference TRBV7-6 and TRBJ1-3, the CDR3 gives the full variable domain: GAGVSQSPRYKVTKRGQDVALRCDPISGHVSLYWYRQALGQGPEFLTYFNYEAQQDKSGLPNDRFSAERPEGSISTLTIQRTEQRDSAMYRCASSQRTGIRNTIYFGEGSWLTVV.

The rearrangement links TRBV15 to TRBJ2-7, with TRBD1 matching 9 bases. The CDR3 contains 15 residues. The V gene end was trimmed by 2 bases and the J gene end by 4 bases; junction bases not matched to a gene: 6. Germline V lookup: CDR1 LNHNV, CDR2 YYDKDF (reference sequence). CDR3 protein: CATSRPGTGSYEQYF. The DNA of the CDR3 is TGTGCCACCAGCAGACCCGGGACAGGGTCGTACGAGCAGTACTTC.

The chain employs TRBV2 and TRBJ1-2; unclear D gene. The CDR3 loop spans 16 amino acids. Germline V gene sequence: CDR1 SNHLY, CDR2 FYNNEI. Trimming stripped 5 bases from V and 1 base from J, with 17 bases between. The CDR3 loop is CASSMIRQGGNYGYTF. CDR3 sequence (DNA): TGTGCCAGCAGTATGATCAGACAAGGAGGTAACTATGGCTACACCTTC. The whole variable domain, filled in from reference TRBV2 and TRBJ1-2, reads EPEVTQTPSHQVTQMGQEVILRCVPISNHLYFYWYRQILGQKVEFLVSFYNNEISEKSEIFDDQFSVERPDGSNFTLKIRSTKLEDSAMYFCASSMIRQGGNYGYTFGSGTRLTVV.

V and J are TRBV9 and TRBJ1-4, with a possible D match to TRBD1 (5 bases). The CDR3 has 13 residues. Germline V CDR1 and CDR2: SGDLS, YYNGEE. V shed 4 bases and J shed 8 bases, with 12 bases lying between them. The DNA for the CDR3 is TGTGCCAGCAGCCCCCCGGGGGAAGAAAAACTGTTTTTT. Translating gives CASSPPGEEKLFF. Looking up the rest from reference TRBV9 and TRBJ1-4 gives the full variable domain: DSGVTQTPKHLITATGQRVTLRCSPRSGDLSVYWYQQSLDQGLQFLIQYYNGEERAKGNILERFSAQQFPDLHSELNLSSLELGDSALYFCASSPPGEEKLFFGSGTQLSVL.

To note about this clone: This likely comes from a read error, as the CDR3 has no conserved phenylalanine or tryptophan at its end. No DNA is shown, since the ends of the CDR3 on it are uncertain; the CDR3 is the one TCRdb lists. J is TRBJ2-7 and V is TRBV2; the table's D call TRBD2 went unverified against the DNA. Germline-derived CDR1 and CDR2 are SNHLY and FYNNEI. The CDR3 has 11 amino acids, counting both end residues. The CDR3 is CASSEMTHEWI.

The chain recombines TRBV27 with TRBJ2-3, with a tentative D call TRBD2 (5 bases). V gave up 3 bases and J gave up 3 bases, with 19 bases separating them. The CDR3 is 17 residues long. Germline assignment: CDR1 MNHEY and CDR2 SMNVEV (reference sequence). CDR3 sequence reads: CASSFFPIRRITDTQYF. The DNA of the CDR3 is TGTGCCAGCAGTTTCTTCCCCATCCGGAGGATTACAGATACGCAGTATTTT.

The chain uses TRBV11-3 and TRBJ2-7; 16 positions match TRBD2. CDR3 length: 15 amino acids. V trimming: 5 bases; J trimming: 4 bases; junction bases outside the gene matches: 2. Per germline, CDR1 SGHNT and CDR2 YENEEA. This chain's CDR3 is CASSLGLAGGYEQYF. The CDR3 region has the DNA TGTGCCAGCAGCCTGGGACTAGCGGGAGGGTACGAGCAGTACTTC.

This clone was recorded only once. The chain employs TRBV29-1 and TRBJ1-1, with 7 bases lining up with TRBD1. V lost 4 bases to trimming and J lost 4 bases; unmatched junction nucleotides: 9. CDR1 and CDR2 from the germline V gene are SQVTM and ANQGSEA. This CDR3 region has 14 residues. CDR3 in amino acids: CSVARTGAGTEAFF. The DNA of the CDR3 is TGCAGCGTTGCCCGTACAGGGGCGGGCACTGAAGCTTTCTTT.